This section outlines one TCR beta chain sequence together with its context. Its antigen is unknown. The entry originates in a study of STAT3 mutations in large granular lymphocyte leukemia. About the research overall: Immunosuppressive therapy was given to more than half of T-LGLL patients. Study-wide points: At least one immunodominant TCR beta clonotype appeared in every T-cell large granular lymphocyte leukemia patient. All newly emerging clones after therapy were STAT3 wild type. Clonal expansion was inferred from other time points because no sample existed at each clone's first appearance. A small but highly pathogenic clone may have been missed.

Using immunoSEQ multiplex PCR, the repertoire was profiled, and TCRdb retains in-frame clones only, with some absent. The sample has more than 2,000 clones; around three fifths are singletons. V was cut by 3 bases and J by 7 bases, with 8 bases left in between. The germline V gene has CDR1 SEHNR and CDR2 FQNEAQ (reference sequence). This CDR3 is built from 12 residues. This chain connects TRBV7-9 to TRBJ2-3, with D tentatively TRBD2 (5 bases). The sequencing input was peripheral blood mononuclear cells. This clonotype originated in a man aged 55 to 70 with T-cell large granular lymphocyte leukemia. Some clones in this sample may be carry-over from other donors' samples. The CDR3 reads CASSFEGYTQYF. The CDR3 nucleotides are TGTGCCAGCAGCTTTGAGGGCTATACGCAGTATTTT.